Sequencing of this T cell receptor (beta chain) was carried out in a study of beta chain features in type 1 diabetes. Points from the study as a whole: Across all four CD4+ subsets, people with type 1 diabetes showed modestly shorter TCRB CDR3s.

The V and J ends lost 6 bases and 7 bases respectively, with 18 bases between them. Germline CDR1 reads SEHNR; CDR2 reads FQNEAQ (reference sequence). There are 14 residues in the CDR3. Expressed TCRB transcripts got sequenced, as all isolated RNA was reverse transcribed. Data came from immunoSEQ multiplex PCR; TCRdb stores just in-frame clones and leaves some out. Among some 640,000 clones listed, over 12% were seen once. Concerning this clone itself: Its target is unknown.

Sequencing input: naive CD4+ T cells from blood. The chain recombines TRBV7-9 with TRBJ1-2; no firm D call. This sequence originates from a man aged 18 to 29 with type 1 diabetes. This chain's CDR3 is CASSRDPTARGYTF. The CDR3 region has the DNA TGTGCCAGCAGTCGAGACCCGACGGCCCGTGGCTACACCTTC.